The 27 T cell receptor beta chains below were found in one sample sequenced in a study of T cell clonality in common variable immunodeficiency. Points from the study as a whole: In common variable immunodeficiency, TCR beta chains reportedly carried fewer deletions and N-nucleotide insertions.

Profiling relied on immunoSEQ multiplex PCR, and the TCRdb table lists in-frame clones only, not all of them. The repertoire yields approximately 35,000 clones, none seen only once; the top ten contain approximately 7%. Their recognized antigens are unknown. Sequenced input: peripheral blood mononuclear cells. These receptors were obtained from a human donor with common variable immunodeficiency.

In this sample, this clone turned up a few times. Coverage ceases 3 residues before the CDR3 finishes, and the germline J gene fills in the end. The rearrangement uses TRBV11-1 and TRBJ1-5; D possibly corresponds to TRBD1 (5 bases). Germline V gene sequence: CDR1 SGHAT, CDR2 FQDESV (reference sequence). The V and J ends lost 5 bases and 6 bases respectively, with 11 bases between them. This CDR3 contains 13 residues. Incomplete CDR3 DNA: TGTGCCAGCAGCCTCCGGGGGGGTCAGCCC. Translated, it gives CASSLRGGQP. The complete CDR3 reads CASSLRGGQPQHF.

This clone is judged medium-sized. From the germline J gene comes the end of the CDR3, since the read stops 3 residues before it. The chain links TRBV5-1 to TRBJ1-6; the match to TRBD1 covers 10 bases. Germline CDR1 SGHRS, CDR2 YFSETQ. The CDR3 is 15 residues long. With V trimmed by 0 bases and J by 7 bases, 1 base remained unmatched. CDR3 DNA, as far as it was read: TGCGCCAGCAGCTTGGGGGGACAGGGGAATTCACCC. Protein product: CASSLGGQGNSP. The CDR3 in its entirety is CASSLGGQGNSPLHF.

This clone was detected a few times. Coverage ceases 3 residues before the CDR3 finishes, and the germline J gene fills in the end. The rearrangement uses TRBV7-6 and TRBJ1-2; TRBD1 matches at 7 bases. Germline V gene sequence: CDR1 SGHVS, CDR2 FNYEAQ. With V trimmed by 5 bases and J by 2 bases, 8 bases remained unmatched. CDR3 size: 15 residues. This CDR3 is CASSLDPTGNYGYTF. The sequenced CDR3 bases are TGTGCCAGCAGCCTCGACCCGACAGGGAACTATGGC.

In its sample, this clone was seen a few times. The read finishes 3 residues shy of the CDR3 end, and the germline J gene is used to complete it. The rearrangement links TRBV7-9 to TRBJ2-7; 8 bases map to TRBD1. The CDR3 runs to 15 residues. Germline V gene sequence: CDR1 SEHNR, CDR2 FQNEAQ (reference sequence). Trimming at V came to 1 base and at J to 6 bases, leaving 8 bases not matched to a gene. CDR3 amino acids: CASSLGRQGASEQYF. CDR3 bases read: TGTGCCAGCAGCTTAGGTAGGCAGGGGGCGTCCGAG.

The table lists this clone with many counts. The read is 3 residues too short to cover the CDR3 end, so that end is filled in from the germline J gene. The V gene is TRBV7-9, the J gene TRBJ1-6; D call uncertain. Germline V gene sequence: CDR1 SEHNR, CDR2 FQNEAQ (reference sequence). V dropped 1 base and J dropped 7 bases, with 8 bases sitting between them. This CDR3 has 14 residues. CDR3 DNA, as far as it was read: TGTGCCAGCAGCTTAGGACATCAAAATTCACCC. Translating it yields CASSLGHQNSP. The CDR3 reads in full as CASSLGHQNSPLHF. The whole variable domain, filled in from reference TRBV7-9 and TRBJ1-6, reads DTGVSQNPRHKITKRGQNVTFRCDPISEHNRLYWYRQTLGQGPEFLTYFQNEAQLEKSRLLSDRFSAERPKGSFSTLEIQRTEQGDSAMYLCASSLGHQNSPLHFGNGTRLTVT.

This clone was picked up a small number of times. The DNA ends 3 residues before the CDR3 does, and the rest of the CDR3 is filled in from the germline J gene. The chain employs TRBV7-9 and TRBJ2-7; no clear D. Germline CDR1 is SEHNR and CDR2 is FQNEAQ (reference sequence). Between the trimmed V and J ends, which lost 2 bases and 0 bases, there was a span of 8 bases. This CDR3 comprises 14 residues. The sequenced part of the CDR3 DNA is TGTGCCAGCAGCTTATATGGGCCCTCCTACGAG. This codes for CASSLYGPSYE. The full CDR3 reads CASSLYGPSYEQYF.

CDR3 protein: CASSPQAAGAYEQYF. The CDR3 DNA, read in part, is TGTGCCAGCAGCCCACAGGCCGCCGGAGCCTACGAG. The rearrangement links TRBV7-9 to TRBJ2-7; TRBD1 might be the D (5 bases). The CDR3 extends 3 residues past the end of the read, so its final part is completed from the germline J gene. The V end lost 5 bases, the J end lost 2 bases, and 16 bases lay between the germline ends. The CDR3 runs to 15 residues. Germline V gene sequence: CDR1 SEHNR, CDR2 FQNEAQ (reference sequence).

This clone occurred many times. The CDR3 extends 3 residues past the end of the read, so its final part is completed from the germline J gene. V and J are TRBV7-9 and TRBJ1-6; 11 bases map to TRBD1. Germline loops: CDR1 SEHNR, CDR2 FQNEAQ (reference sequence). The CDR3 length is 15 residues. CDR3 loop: CASSLEGQGGTTLHF. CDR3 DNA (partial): TGTGCCAGCAGCTTAGAGGGACAGGGGGGTACAACC. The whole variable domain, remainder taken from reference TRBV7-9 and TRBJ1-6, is DTGVSQNPRHKITKRGQNVTFRCDPISEHNRLYWYRQTLGQGPEFLTYFQNEAQLEKSRLLSDRFSAERPKGSFSTLEIQRTEQGDSAMYLCASSLEGQGGTTLHFGNGTRLTVT.

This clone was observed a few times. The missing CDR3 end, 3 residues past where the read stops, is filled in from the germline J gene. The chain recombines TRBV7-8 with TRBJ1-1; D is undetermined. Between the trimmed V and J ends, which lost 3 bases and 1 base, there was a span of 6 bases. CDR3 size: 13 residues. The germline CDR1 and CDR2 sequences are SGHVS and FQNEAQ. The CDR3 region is CASSFGENTEAFF. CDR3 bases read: TGTGCCAGCAGCTTCGGGGAGAACACTGAA.

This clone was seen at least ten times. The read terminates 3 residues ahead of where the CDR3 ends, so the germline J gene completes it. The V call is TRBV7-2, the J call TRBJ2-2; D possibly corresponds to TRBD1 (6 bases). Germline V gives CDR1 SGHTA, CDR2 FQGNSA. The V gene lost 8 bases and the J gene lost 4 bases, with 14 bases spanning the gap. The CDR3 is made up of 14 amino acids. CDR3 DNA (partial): TGTGCCAGCCCATCAAACAGGGTCACCGGGGAG. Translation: CASPSNRVTGE. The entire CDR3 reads CASPSNRVTGELFF.

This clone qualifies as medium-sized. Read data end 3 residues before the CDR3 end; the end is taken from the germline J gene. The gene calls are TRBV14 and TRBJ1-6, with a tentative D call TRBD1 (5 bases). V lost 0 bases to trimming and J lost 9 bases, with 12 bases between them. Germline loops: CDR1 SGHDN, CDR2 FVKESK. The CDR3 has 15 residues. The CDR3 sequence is CASSQDTGWGSPLHF. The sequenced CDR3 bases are TGTGCCAGCAGCCAAGATACAGGATGGGGTTCACCC.

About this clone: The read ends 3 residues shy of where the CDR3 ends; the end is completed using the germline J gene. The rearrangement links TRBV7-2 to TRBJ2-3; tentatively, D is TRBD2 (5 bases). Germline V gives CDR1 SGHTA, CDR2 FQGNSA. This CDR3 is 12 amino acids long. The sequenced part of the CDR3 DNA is TGTGCCAGCAGCTTGGACTCTGGAACG. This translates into CASSLDSGT. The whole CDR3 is CASSLDSGTQYF.

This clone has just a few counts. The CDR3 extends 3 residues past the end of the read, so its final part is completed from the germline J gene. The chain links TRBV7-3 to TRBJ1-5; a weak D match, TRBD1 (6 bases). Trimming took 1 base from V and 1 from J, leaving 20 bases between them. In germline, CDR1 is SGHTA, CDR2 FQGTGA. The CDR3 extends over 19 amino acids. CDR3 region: CASSLNMGSWQGSNQPQHF. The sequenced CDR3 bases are TGTGCCAGCAGCTTAAACATGGGATCGTGGCAGGGGAGCAATCAGCCC.

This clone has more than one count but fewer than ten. Here the CDR3 reads CASSPGRQSITDTQYF. The CDR3 bases that were read are TGTGCCAGCTCACCAGGAAGACAATCCATCACAGATACG. The gene calls are TRBV18 and TRBJ2-3; no clear D gene. Read coverage stops 3 residues before the CDR3 terminus; the germline J gene supplies the remainder. Germline loops: CDR1 KGHSH, CDR2 LQKENI. The CDR3 extends over 16 amino acids. V gave up 2 bases and J gave up 2 bases, with 14 bases separating them.

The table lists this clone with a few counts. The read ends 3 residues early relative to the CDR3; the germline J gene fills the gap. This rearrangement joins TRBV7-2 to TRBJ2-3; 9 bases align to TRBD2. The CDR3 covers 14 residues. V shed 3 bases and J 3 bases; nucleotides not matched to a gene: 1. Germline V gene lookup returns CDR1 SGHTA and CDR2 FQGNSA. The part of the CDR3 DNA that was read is TGTGCCAGCAGCTTTAGCGGGGGTACAGATACG. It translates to CASSFSGGTDT. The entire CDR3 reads CASSFSGGTDTQYF.

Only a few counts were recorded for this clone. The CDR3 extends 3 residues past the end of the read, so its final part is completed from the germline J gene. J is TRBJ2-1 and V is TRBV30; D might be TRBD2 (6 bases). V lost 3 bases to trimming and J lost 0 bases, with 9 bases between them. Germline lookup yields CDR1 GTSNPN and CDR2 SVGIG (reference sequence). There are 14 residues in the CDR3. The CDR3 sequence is CAWREGSSYNEQFF. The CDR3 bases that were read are TGTGCCTGGAGGGAGGGCAGCTCCTACAATGAG.

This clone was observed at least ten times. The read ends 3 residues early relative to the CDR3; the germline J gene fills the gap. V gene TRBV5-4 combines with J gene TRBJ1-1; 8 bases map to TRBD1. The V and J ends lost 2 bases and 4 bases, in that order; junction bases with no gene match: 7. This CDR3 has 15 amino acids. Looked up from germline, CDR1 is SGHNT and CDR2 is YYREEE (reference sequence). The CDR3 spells CASSLETTGGTEAFF. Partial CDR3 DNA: TGTGCCAGCAGCTTAGAGACCACAGGGGGCACTGAA.

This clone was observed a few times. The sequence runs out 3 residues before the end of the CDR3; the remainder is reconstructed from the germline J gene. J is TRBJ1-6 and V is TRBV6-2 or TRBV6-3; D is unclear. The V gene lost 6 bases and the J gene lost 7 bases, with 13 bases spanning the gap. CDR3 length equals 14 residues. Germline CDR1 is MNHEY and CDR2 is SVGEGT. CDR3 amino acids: CASSMGPENSPLHF. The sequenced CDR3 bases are TGTGCCAGCAGCATGGGCCCAGAGAATTCACCC.

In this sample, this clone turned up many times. CDR3 in amino acids: CASGPEGQTARNEQFF. Partial CDR3 DNA: TGTGCTAGTGGTCCCGAGGGGCAGACAGCCAGGAATGAG. The rearrangement links TRBV12-5 to TRBJ2-1; perhaps D is TRBD1 or TRBD2 (5 bases each). The sequenced fragment ends 3 residues before the CDR3 boundary, so the rest is inferred from the germline J gene. V was shortened by 5 bases and J by 7 bases, with 21 bases between the two germline ends. This CDR3 is 16 amino acids long. From germline, CDR1 is LGHNT and CDR2 FRNRAP.

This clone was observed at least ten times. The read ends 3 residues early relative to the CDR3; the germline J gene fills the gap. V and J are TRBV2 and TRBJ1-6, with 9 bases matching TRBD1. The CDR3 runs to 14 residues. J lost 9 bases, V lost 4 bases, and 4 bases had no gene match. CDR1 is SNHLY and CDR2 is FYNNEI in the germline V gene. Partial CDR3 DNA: TGTGCCAGCAGTGTTGTGGACAGGGGTTCACCC. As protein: CASSVVDRGSP. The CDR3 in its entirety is CASSVVDRGSPLHF.

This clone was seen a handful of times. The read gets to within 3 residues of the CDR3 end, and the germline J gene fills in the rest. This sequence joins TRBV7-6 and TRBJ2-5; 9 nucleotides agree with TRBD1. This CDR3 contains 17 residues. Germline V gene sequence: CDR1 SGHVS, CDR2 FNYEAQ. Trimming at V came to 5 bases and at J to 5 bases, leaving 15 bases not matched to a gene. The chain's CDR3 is CASSKGMGQGSLETQYF. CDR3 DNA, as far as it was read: TGTGCCAGCAGCAAGGGGATGGGACAGGGTTCTTTGGAGACC.

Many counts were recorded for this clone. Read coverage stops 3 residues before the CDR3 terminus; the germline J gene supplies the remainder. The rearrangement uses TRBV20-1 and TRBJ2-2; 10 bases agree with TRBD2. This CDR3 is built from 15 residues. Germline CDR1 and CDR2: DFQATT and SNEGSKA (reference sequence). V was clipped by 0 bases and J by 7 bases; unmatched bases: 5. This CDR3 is CSAREEASGSGELFF. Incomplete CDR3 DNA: TGCAGTGCTAGAGAAGAGGCTAGCGGGAGCGGGGAG.

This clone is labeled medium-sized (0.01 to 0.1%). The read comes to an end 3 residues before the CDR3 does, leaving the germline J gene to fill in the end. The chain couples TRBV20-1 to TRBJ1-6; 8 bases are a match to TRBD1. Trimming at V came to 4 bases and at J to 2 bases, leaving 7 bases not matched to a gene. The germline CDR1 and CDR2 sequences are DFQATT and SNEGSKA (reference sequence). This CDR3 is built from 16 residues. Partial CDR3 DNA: TGCAGTGCTATCCAATCACAGGGGGCCTATAATTCACCC. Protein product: CSAIQSQGAYNSP. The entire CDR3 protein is CSAIQSQGAYNSPLHF.

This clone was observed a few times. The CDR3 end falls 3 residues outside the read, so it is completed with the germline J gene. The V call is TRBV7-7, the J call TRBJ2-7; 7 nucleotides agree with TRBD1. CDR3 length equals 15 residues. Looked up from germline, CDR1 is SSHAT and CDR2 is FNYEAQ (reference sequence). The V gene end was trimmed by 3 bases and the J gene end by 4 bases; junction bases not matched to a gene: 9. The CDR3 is CASSLEDRRKYEQYF. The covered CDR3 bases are TGTGCCAGCAGCTTGGAGGACAGGAGGAAATACGAG.

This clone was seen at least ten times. Partial CDR3 DNA: TGTGCCAGCAGCGCCGGGGTCTACGAG. This gives the protein CASSAGVYE. The entire CDR3 is CASSAGVYEQYF. V usage is TRBV7-8 and J usage is TRBJ2-7; D may be TRBD2 (5 bases). The DNA ends 3 residues before the CDR3 does, and the rest of the CDR3 is filled in from the germline J gene. Between the trimmed V and J ends, which lost 5 bases and 3 bases, there was a span of 8 bases. This CDR3 comprises 12 residues. CDR1 and CDR2 (germline): SGHVS, FQNEAQ.

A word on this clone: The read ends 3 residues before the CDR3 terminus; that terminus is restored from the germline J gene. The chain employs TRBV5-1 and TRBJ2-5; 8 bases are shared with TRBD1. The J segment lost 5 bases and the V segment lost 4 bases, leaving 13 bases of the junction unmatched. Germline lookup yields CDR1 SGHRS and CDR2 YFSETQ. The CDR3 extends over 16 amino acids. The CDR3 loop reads CASSTEQGARGETQYF. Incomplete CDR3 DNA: TGCGCCAGCAGCACCGAGCAGGGGGCGCGTGGGGAGACC.

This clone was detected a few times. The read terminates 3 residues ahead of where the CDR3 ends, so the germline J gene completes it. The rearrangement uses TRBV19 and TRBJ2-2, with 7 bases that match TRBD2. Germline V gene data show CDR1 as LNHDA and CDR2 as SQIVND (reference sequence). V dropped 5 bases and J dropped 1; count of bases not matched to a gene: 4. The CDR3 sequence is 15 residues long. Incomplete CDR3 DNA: TGTGCCAGTAGTGCCGGGACTATGAACACCGGGGAG. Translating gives CASSAGTMNTGE. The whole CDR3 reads CASSAGTMNTGELFF.